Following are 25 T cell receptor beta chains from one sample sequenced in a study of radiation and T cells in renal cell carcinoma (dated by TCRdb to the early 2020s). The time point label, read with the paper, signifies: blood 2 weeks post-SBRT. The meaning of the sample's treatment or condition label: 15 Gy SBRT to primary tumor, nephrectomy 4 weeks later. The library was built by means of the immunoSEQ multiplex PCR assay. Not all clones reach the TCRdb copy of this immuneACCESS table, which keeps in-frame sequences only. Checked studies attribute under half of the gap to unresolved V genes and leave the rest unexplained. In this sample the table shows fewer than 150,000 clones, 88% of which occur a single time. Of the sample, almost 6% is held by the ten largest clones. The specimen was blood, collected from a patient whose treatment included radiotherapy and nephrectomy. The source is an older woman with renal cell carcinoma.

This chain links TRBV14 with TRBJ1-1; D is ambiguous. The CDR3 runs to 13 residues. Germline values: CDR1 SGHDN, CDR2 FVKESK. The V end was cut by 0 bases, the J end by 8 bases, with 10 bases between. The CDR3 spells CASSQDFLREAFF. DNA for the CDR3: TGTGCCAGCAGCCAAGATTTCCTCAGGGAAGCTTTCTTT.

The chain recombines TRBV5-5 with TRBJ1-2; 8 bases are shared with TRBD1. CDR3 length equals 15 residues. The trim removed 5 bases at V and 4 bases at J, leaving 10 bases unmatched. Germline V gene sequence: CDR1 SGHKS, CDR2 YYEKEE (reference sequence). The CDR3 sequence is CASSLGQGVFYGYTF. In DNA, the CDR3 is TGTGCCAGCAGTCTTGGACAGGGAGTTTTCTATGGCTACACCTTC. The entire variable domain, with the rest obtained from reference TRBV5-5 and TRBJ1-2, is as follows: DAGVTQSPTHLIKTRGQQVTLRCSPISGHKSVSWYQQVLGQGPQFIFQYYEKEERGRGNFPDRFSARQFPNYSSELNVNALLLGDSALYLCASSLGQGVFYGYTFGSGTRLTVV.

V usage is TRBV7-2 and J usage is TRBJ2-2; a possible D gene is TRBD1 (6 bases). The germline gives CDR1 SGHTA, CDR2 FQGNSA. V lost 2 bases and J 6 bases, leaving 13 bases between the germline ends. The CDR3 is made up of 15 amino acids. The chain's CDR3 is CASSLHPRGAGELFF. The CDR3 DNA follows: TGTGCCAGCAGCTTACACCCCAGGGGTGCCGGGGAGCTGTTTTTT.

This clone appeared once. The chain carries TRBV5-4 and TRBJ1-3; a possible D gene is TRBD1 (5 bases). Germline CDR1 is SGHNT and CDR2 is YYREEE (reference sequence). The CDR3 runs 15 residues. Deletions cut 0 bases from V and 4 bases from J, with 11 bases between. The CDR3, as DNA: TGTGCCAGCAGCTTGGAAGGGGCGAGCGGAAACACCATATATTTT. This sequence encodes CASSLEGASGNTIYF.

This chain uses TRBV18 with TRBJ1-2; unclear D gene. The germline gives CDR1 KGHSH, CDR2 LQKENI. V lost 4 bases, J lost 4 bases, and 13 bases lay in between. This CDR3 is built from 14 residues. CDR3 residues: CASSLRTEVYGYTF. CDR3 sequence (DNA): TGTGCCAGCTCACTGCGGACGGAAGTCTATGGCTACACCTTC.

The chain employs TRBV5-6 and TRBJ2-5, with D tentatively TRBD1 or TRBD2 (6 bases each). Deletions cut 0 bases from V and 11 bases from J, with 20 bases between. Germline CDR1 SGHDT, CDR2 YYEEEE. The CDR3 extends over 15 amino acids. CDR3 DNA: TGTGCCAGCAGCTTGGGTGCAGGGGAGCGGAGGGAGCAGTACTTC. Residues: CASSLGAGERREQYF.

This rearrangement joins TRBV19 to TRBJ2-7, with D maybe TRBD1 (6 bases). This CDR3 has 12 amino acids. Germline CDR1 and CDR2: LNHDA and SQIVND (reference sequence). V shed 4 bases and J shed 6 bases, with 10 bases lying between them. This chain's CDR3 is CASSRQVGEQYF. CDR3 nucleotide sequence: TGTGCCAGTAGTAGACAGGTGGGCGAGCAGTACTTC.

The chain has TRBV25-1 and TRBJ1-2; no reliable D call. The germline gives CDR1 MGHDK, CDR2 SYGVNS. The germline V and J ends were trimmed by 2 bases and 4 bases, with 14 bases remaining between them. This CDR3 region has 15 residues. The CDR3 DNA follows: TGTGCCAGCAGTGAAATGGCGTCCACTTCCTATGGCTACACCTTC. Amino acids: CASSEMASTSYGYTF.

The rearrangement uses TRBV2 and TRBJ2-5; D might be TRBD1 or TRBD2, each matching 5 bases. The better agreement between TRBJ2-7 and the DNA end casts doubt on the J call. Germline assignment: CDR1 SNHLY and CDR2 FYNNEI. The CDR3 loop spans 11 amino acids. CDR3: CASGTFYEQYF. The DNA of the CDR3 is TGTGCCAGTGGGACCTTCTACGAGCAGTACTTC.

The CDR3, as DNA: TGCGCCAGCGGCCGGGGGACAACTAATGAAAAACTGTTTTTT. It yields the protein CASGRGTTNEKLFF. The gene calls are TRBV5-1 and TRBJ1-4; maybe TRBD1 (5 bases). The CDR3 contains 14 residues. The V and J ends lost 7 bases and 0 bases respectively, with 10 bases between them. Per the germline V gene, CDR1 is SGHRS and CDR2 is YFSETQ.

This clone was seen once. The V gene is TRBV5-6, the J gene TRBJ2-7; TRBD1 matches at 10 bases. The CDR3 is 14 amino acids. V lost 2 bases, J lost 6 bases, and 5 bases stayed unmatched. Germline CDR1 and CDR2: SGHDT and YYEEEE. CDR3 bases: TGTGCCAGCAGCTTAGGGACAGGGGTTCGCGAGCAGTACTTC. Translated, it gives CASSLGTGVREQYF.

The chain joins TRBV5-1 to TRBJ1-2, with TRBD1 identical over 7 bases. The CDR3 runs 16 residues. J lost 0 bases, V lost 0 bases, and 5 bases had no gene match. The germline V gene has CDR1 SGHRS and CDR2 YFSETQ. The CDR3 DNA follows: TGCGCCAGCAGCTTGGTCGGCCAGGGGGCTAACTATGGCTACACCTTC. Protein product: CASSLVGQGANYGYTF.

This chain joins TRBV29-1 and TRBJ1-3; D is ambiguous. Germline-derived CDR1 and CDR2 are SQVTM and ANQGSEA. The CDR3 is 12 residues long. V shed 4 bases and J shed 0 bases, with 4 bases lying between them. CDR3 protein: CSVASSGNTIYF. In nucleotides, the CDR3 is TGCAGCGTTGCCAGCTCTGGAAACACCATATATTTT. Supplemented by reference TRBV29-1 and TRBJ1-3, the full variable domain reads SAVISQKPSRDICQRGTSLTIQCQVDSQVTMMFWYRQQPGQSLTLIATANQGSEATYESGFVIDKFPISRPNLTFSTLTVSNMSPEDSSIYLCSVASSGNTIYFGEGSWLTVV.

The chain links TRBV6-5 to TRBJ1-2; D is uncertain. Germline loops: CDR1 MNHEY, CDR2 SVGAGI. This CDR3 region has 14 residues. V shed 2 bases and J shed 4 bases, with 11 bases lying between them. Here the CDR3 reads CASSYEPAGYGYTF. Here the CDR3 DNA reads TGTGCCAGCAGTTACGAACCGGCAGGCTATGGCTACACCTTC.

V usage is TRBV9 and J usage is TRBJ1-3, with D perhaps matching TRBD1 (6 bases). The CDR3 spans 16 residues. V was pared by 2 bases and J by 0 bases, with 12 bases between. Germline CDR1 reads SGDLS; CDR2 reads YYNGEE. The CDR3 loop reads CASSVNGQRSGNTIYF. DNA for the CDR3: TGTGCCAGCAGCGTTAATGGACAGCGCTCTGGAAACACCATATATTTT.

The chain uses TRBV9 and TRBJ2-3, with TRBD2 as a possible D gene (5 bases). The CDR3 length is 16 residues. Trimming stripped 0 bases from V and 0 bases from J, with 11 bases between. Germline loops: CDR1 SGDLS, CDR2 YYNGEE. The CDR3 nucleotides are TGTGCCAGCAGCGTAGCCCCGGGGTCTAGCACAGATACGCAGTATTTT. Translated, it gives CASSVAPGSSTDTQYF.

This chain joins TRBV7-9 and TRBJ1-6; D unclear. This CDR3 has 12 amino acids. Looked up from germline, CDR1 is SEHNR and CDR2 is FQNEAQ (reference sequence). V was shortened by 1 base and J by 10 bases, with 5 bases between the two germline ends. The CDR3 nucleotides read TGTGCCAGCAGCTTAGTAGAATCACCCCTCCACTTT. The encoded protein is CASSLVESPLHF.

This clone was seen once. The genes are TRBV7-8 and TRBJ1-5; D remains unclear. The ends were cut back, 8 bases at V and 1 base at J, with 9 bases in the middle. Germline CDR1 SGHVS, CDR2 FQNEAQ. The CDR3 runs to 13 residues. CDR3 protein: CASSRASNQPQHF. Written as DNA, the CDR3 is TGTGCCAGCTCCCGGGCAAGCAATCAGCCCCAGCATTTT.

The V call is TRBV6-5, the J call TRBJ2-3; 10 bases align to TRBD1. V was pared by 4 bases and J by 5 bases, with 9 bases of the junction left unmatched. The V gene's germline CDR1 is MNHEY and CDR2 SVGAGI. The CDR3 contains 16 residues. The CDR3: CASSSQTGTGVDTQYF. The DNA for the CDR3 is TGTGCCAGCAGTTCCCAGACCGGGACAGGGGTAGATACGCAGTATTTT.

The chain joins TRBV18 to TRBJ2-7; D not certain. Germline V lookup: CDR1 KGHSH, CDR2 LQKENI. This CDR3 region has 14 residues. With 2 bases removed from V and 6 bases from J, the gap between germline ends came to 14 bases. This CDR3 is CASSPIEDLGEQYF. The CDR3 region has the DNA TGTGCCAGCTCACCAATAGAGGACCTCGGCGAGCAGTACTTC.

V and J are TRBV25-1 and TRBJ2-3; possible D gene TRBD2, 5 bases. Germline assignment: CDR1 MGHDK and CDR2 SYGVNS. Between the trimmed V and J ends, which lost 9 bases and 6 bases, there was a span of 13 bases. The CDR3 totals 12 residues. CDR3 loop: CASSLVFDTQYF. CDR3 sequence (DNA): TGTGCCAGTTCACTAGTTTTCGATACGCAGTATTTT.

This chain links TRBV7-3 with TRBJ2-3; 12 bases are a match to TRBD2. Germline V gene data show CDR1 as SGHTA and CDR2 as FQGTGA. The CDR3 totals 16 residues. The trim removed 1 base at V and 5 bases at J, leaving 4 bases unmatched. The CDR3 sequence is CASSLRLAGARDTQYF. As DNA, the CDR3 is TGTGCCAGCAGCTTAAGACTAGCGGGGGCGAGAGATACGCAGTATTTT.

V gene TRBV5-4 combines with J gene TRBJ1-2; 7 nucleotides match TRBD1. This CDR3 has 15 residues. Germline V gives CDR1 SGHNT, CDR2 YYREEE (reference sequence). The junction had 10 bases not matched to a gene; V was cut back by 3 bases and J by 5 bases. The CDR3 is CASSSMTGYEYGYTF. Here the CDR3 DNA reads TGTGCCAGCAGCTCAATGACAGGGTACGAGTATGGCTACACCTTC. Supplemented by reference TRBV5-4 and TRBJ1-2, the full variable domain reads ETGVTQSPTHLIKTRGQQVTLRCSSQSGHNTVSWYQQALGQGPQFIFQYYREEENGRGNFPPRFSGLQFPNYSSELNVNALELDDSALYLCASSSMTGYEYGYTFGSGTRLTVV.

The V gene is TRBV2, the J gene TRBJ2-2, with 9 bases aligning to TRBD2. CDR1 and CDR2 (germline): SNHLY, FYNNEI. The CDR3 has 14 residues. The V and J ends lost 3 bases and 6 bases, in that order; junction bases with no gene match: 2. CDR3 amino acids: CASSERGGPGELFF. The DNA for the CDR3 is TGTGCCAGCAGTGAGCGGGGGGGCCCCGGGGAGCTGTTTTTT.

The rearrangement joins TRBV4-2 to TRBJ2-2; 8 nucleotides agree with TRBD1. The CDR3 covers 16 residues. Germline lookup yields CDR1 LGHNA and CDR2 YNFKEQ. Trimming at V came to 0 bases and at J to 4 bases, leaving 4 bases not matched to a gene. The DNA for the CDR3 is TGTGCCAGCAGCCAAGATCCAGGGGGCGGCACCGGGGAGCTGTTTTTT. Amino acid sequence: CASSQDPGGGTGELFF.